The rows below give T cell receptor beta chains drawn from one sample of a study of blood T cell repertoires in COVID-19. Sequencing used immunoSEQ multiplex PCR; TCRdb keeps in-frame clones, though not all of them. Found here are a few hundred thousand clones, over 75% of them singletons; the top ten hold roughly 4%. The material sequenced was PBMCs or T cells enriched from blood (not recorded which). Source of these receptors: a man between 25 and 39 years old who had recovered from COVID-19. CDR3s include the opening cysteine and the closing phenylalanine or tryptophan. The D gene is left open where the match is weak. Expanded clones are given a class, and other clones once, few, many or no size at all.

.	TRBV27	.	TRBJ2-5	CASSLSPNQETQYF	TGTGCCAGCAGTTTATCCCCTAACCAAGAGACCCAGTACTTC
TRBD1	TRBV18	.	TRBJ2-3	CASSPPGGTGGKDTQYF	TGTGCCAGCTCACCACCGGGTGGGACAGGGGGCAAAGATACGCAGTATTTT
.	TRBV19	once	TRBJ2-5	CASSESTGETQYF	TGTGCCAGTAGTGAATCAACCGGGGAGACCCAGTACTTC
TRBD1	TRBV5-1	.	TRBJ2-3	CASSLGPWDRNTDTQYF	TGCGCCAGCAGCTTGGGCCCGTGGGACAGGAACACAGATACGCAGTATTTT
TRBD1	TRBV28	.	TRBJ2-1	CASSSTHIKTGPYNEQFF	TGTGCCAGCAGTTCCACCCACATCAAGACAGGGCCATACAATGAGCAGTTCTTC
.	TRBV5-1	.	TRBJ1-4	CASSLEQASDEKLFF	TGCGCCAGCAGCTTGGAACAGGCGTCGGATGAAAAACTGTTTTTT
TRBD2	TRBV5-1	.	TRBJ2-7	CASSRDGLRGSEQYF	TGCGCCAGCAGTCGGGACGGACTCCGCGGGAGTGAGCAGTACTTC
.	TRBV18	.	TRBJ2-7	CANQQVSYEQYF	TGTGCCAACCAACAGGTCTCCTACGAGCAGTACTTC
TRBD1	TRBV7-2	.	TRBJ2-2	CASPRTGAHTGELFF	TGTGCCAGCCCCAGGACAGGGGCACACACCGGGGAGCTGTTTTTT
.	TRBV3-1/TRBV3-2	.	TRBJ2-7	CASRRTGDRTYEQYF	TGTGCCAGCAGACGTACGGGGGACCGAACCTACGAGCAGTACTTC
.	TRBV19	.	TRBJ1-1	CASSITQVNTEAFF	TGTGCCAGTAGTATCACACAGGTGAACACTGAAGCTTTCTTT
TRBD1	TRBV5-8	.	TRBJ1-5	CASNYRQGPRSNQPQHF	TGTGCCAGCAACTACAGACAGGGCCCACGTAGCAATCAGCCCCAGCATTTT
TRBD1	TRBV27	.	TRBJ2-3	CASSLGQGSTDTQYF	TGTGCCAGCAGTCTCGGACAGGGTAGCACAGATACGCAGTATTTT
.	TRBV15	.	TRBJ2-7	CATSPKRASNYEQYF	TGTGCCACCAGCCCCAAGAGGGCCTCAAATTACGAGCAGTACTTC
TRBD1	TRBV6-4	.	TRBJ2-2	CASSLQGNGELFF	TGTGCCAGCAGCTTACAGGGGAACGGGGAGCTGTTTTTT
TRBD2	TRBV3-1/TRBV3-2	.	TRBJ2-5	CASSQDFSGLAGGTLQETQYF	TGTGCCAGCAGCCAAGATTTTTCGGGACTAGCGGGGGGGACTCTCCAAGAGACCCAGTACTTC
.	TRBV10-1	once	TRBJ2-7	CASSESGASSYEQYF	TGCGCCAGCAGTGAGTCTGGGGCCAGCTCCTACGAGCAGTACTTC
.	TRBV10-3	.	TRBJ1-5	CAISGKEGQQPQHF	TGTGCCATCAGTGGGAAGGAGGGGCAACAGCCCCAGCATTTT
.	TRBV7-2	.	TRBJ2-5	CASSYSDKETQYF	TGTGCCAGCAGCTATAGCGATAAAGAGACCCAGTACTTC
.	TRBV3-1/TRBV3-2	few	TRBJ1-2	CASSQEAAGAHYGYTF	TGTGCCAGCAGCCAAGAGGCCGCGGGGGCCCACTATGGCTACACCTTC
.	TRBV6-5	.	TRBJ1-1	CASRPRQGTEAFF	TGTGCCAGCAGACCCCGTCAGGGGACTGAAGCTTTCTTT
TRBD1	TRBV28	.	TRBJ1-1	CASRERGPGTEAFF	TGTGCCAGCAGGGAGAGGGGGCCGGGGACTGAAGCTTTCTTT
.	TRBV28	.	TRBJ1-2	CATDERSYYGYTF	TGTGCCACCGACGAACGGAGTTACTATGGCTACACCTTC
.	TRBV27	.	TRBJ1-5	CASSAQGYQPQHF	TGTGCCAGCAGTGCACAGGGTTATCAGCCCCAGCATTTT
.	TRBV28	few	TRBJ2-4	CASSSHGGFTKNIQYF	TGTGCCAGCAGTTCCCATGGAGGGTTCACCAAAAACATTCAGTACTTC
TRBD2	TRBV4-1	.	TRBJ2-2	CASSQARLAAYGELFF	TGCGCCAGCAGCCAAGCACGGCTAGCGGCCTACGGGGAGCTGTTTTTT